This TCR beta chain is drawn from a study of T cells expressing NK-cell markers (dated by TCRdb to 2020 to 2021). About the investigation overall: TCR beta-chain repertoires were profiled in sorted CD3+CD56+NKG2C+, CD3+CD56+NKG2C- and CD3+CD56-NKG2C+ T-cell subsets from roughly eight donors. Randomly selected healthy volunteers, three men and five women, were used as the eight sequenced donors. Seven of the eight sequenced donors were HCMV-seropositive and one was HCMV-seronegative. The libraries were sequenced on Illumina HiSeq 2000/2500, MiSeq or NextSeq, producing 2 x 150 bp reads. General study outcomes and caveats: In six donors, the dominant CD3+CD56+NKG2C+ clonotypes were found to rank among the top 10 CD8+ clonotypes and to make up about 1.0-7.5% of CD8+ T cells. Those dominant clonotypes were again the most abundant among CD3+CD56-NKG2C+ cells in several donors, at about 25-60.1%. Whether the expanded NKG2C-expressing T cell clones were specific for HCMV antigens remained unclear.

Of note for this clonotype: The antigen this receptor binds is unknown.

Sequencing relied on an Illumina HiSeq 2000. TCR beta cDNA libraries were prepared using 5'RACE template switching, which introduced a universal primer site and unique molecular identifiers. cDNA synthesis was primed from the TCR beta constant segment, followed by two successive PCR amplification steps. On the study's bioinformatics: MIGEC handled demultiplexing of the reads and grouping by UMI, while MiTCR was used to assemble and quantify clonotypes. To exclude erroneous sequences, only TCR cDNA sequences supported by at least two reads were retained. The tcR package was used for downstream repertoire analysis, with clonotypes matched between fractions based on CDR3 nucleotide sequence plus V segment. Antigen specificity was annotated against VDJdb with VDJmatch, allowing one amino acid substitution in CDR3. Each CDR3 protein sequence appears as one entry after TCRdb reprocessed the reads, and no DNA is included. TCRdb's processing, not the study's, gives the V and J calls here. The table for this sample shows roughly 430,000 distinct CDR3 sequences. In total, the top ten clones hold 6% to 9.5% of the sample.

Looking up the germline V gene yields CDR1 SGHVS and CDR2 FQNEAQ. The CDR3 spans 13 residues, from the cysteine through the phenylalanine. No nucleotide data were recorded. To determine HCMV serostatus, a commercial ELISA kit was used to detect HCMV-specific IgG in serum. Peripheral blood mononuclear cells were isolated from blood by Ficoll density gradient centrifugation. This receptor was obtained from a woman aged 18 to 75 in good health. The V gene is TRBV7-8 and the J gene is TRBJ1-2; TCRdb calls TRBD1, which cannot be checked without DNA. The specimen was blood T cells: a sorted CD56 or NKG2C T cell subset, CD4+ or CD8+ T cells, or bulk PBMC T cells (not recorded which). The CDR3 amino acid sequence is: CASSLGGNGGYTF.